In this sample, the clone carrying this TCR beta chain turned up many times. Its antigen is unknown. The record originates from a study of read filtering for tumor transcriptome and immune sequencing. In the study overall: Patients were 17 male and some 13 female, mean age around 66 years, range about 45 to 85. Per sample, TCR-region reads ranged about 4 to 11 million by IR-seq, about 85 to 1,400 by RNA-seq. Findings of the study overall: Even smaller IR-seq throughput identified most shared clonotypes. The sorted CD138-negative fraction was a mixed bone marrow immune population, not purified T cells.

The CDR3 totals 14 residues. CDR1 is SGHNT and CDR2 is YYREEE in the germline V gene (reference sequence). The V end was cut by 0 bases, the J end by 6 bases, with 13 bases between. Molecular barcoded adaptors covering alpha/delta and beta/gamma chains were used on 400 ng RNA. TCRdb reprocessed the reads via MiXCR and lists one record per CDR3 protein. Of approximately 62,000 distinct CDR3 sequences listed, around 19% were seen once; the top ten hold 11%. Sequenced material: a population of CD138-negative cells sorted from bone marrow. The origin of this receptor is a donor at least 40 years old with multiple myeloma. The chain joins TRBV5-4 to TRBJ2-7; D not resolved. In nucleotides, the CDR3 is TGTGCCAGCAGCTTGGAGGGCCCTAGAGGCGAGCAGTACTTC. Its translation: CASSLEGPRGEQYF.